This note documents a single TCR beta chain sequence. This CDR3 is 17 amino acids long. Germline CDR1 is GTSNPN and CDR2 is SVGIG (reference sequence). Trimming shortened V by 3 bases and J by 6 bases, and 23 bases separated the two germline ends. These data come from a study of OX40 agonist ivuxolimab in advanced cancers. This table comes from immunoSEQ multiplex PCR, and its TCRdb copy is limited to in-frame clones, with some not included. The data hold about 93,000 clones, with about 91% observed a single time. The sequence came from an adult with an advanced solid tumor such as melanoma, head and neck, liver or kidney cancer. The sample consisted of CD4+ or CD8+ T cells sorted from blood, taken in a trial of the OX40 agonist ivuxolimab. The chain has TRBV30 and TRBJ1-4, with D maybe TRBD1 (5 bases). In DNA form, the CDR3 reads TGTGCCTGGAGACCCCTGGAGGGCAGGGCGGGAGATGAAAAACTGTTTTTT. Translation gives CAWRPLEGRAGDEKLFF.